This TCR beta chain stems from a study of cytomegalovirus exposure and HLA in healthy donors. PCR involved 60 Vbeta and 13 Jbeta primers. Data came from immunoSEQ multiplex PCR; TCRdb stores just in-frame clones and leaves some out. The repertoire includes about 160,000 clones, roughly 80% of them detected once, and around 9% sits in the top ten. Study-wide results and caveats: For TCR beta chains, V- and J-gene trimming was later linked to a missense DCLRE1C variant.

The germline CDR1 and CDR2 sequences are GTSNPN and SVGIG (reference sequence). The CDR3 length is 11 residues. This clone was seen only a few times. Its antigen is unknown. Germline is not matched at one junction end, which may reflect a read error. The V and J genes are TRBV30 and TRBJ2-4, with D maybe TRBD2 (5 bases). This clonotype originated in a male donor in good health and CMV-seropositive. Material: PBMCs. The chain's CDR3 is CAWGLGNSQYF. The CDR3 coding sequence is TGTGCCTGGGGACTCGGCAACAGTCAGTACTTC.